The sample holds a few counts of the clone carrying this TCR beta chain. Germline V gene sequence: CDR1 MDHEN, CDR2 SYDVKM. This CDR3 is built from 15 residues. V was cut by 6 bases and J by 2 bases, with 11 bases left in between. The data were taken from a study of blood T cells in healthy people across ages. Primed by a sample-barcoded 5' primer and a J-beta primer mix, a second PCR proceeded for roughly 6 to 12 cycles. TCRdb reprocessed the 5' RACE reads with MiXCR, giving one entry per CDR3 protein. This sample has around 1,800,000 distinct CDR3 sequences, with around 40% found just once. The sequence derives from a human donor in good health. The chain joins TRBV28 to TRBJ1-6; D is unresolved. Specimen: blood. The CDR3 spells CASRWMEPYNSPLHF. In DNA form, the CDR3 reads TGTGCCAGCAGATGGATGGAACCCTATAATTCACCCCTCCACTTT.